The clone carrying this T cell receptor beta chain has a count of ten or more. From germline, CDR1 is DFQATT and CDR2 SNEGSKA (reference sequence). V was clipped by 0 bases and J by 7 bases, with 18 bases between them. The CDR3 is made up of 15 amino acids. The data stem from a study of early T cells in non-severe SARS-CoV-2 infection. Overall study context: RNA in bulk from unsorted whole blood was sequenced, and chains were unpaired.

The TCR library protocol attached unique molecular identifiers to the individual cDNA molecules. TCRdb re-analysed the 5' RACE reads in MiXCR, keeping a single row per CDR3 protein. The sample records 70,000 to 85,000 distinct CDR3 sequences, 10% to 15% being singletons. Material for sequencing was whole blood. The chain joins TRBV20-1 to TRBJ1-1; TRBD1 might be the D (5 bases). The receptor comes from an adult who was a healthcare worker with PCR-confirmed SARS-CoV-2 infection or an uninfected control (not recorded which). The CDR3 protein is CSARDRKTGRLEAFF. The CDR3 nucleotides read TGCAGTGCTAGAGATCGTAAAACAGGTCGGCTTGAAGCTTTCTTT.